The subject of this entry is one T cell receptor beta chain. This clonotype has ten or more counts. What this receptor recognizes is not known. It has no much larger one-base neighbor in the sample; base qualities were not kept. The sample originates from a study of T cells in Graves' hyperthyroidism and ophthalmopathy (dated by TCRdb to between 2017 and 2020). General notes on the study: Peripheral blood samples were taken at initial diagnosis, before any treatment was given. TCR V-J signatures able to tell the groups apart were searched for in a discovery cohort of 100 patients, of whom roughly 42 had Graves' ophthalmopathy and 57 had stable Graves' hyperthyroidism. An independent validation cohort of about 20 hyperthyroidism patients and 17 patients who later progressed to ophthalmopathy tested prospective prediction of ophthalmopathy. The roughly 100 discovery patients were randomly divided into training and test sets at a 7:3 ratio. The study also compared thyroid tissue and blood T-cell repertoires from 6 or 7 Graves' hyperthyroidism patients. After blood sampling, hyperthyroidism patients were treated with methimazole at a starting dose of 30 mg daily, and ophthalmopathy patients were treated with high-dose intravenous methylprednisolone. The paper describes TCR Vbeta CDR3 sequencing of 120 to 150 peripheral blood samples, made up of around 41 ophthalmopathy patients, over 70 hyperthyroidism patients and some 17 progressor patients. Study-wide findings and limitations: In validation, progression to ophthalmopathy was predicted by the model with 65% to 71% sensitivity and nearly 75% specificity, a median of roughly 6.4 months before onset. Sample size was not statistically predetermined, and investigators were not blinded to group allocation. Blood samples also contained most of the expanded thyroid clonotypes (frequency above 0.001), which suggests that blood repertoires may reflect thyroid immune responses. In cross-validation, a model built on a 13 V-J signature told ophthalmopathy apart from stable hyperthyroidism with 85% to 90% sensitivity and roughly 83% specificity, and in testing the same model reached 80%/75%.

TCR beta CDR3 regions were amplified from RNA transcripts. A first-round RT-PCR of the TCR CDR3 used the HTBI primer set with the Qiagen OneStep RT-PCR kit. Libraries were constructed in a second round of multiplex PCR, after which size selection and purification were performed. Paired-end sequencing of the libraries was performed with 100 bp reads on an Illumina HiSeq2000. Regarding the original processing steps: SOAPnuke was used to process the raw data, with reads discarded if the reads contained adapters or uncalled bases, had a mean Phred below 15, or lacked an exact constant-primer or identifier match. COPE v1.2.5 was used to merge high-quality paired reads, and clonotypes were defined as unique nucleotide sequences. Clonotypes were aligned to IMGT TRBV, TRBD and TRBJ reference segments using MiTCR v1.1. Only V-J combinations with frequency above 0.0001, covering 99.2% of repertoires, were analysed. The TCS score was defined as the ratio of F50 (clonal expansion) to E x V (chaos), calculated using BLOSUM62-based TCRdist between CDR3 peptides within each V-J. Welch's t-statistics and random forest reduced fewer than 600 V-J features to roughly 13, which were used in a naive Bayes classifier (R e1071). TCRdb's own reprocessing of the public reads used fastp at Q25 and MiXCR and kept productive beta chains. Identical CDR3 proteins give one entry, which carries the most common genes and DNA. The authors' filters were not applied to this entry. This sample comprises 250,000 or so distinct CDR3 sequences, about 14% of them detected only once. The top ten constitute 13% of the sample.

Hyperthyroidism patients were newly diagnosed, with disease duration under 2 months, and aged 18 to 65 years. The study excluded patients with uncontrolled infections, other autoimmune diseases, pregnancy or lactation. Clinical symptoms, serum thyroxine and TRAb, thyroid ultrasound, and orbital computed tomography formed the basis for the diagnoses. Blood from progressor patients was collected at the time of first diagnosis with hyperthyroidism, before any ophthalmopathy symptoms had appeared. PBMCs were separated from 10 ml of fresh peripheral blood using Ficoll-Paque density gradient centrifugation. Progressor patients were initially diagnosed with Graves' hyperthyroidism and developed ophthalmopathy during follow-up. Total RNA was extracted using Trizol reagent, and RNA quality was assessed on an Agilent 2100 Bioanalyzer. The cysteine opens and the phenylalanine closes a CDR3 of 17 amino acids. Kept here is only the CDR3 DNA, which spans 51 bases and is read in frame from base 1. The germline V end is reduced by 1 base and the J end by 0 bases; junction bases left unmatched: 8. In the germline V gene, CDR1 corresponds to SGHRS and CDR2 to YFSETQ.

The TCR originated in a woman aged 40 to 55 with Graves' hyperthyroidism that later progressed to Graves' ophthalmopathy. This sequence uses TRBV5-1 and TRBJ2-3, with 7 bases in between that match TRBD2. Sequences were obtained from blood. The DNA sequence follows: TGCGCCAGCAGCTTGCGGAGTGCGGGAGTCAGCACAGATACGCAGTATTTT. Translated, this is CASSLRSAGVSTDTQYF.